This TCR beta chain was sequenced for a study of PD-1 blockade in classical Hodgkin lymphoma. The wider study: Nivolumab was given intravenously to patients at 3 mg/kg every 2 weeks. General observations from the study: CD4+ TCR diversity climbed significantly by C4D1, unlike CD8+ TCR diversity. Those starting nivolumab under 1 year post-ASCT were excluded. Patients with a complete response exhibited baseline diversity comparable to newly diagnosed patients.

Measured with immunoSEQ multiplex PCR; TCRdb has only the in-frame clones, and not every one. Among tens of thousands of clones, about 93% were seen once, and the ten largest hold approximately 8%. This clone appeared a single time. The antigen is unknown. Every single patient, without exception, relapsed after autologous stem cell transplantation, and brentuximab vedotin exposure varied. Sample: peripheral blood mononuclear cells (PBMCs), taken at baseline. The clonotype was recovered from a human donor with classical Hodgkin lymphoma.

DNA for the CDR3: TGTGCCAGCAGCTCGACAGGGGGTGACGAGCAGTACTTC. Its translation is CASSSTGGDEQYF. V and J are TRBV5-4 and TRBJ2-7; TRBD1 matches 9 bases. The germline V gene has CDR1 SGHNT and CDR2 YYREEE (reference sequence). The CDR3 is 13 residues long. Trimming removed 3 bases from V and 5 bases from J; junction bases left unmatched: 3.